The rows below give T cell receptor beta chains drawn from one sample of a study of blood T cell repertoires in COVID-19. Here immunoSEQ multiplex PCR was the method, and the copy in TCRdb shows in-frame clones only, minus some. The table includes 55,000 to 75,000 clones, around nine tenths detected once. Material for sequencing was peripheral blood. The receptor source for this set is a human donor in a cohort sampled during active COVID-19. Each CDR3 is given with its conserved first and last residue. D genes are given only for firm matches. For some rows the clone size is stated as once, few or many, or as a class when expanded; others skip it.

.	TRBV11-2	TRBJ1-1	.	CASSLTGNTEAFF	TGTGCCAGCAGCTTGACAGGGAACACTGAAGCTTTCTTT
TRBD1	TRBV29-1	TRBJ2-7	.	CSVAGQGAEEQYF	TGCAGCGTTGCCGGACAGGGGGCGGAAGAGCAGTACTTC
.	TRBV7-2	TRBJ1-1	.	CASSLGQKNTEAFF	TGTGCCAGCAGCTTAGGACAGAAGAACACTGAAGCTTTCTTT
.	TRBV19	TRBJ1-3	once	CASIRRGRSSGNTIYF	TGTGCCAGTATTAGAAGGGGCAGGTCCTCTGGAAACACCATATATTTT
.	TRBV9	TRBJ1-1	.	CASSSGDTEAFF	TGTGCCAGCAGCTCGGGGGACACTGAAGCTTTCTTT
TRBD1	TRBV11-2	TRBJ1-1	.	CASSLDRRDRGGSSEAFF	TGTGCCAGCAGCTTAGATCGCCGGGACAGGGGAGGGAGTAGTGAAGCTTTCTTT
TRBD1	TRBV11-2	TRBJ1-3	.	CASRAGGSVSGNTIYF	TGTGCCTCTCGGGCAGGGGGCTCCGTCTCTGGAAACACCATATATTTT
.	TRBV29-1	TRBJ1-1	.	CSVGSPRGGAQEAFF	TGCAGCGTTGGTAGTCCACGGGGGGGGGCGCAGGAAGCTTTCTTT
.	TRBV21-1	TRBJ1-1	.	CASSKVGGVNTEAFF	TGTGCCAGCAGCAAAGTAGGGGGGGTAAACACTGAAGCTTTCTTT
.	TRBV11-2	TRBJ2-7	.	CASSPKPTGLYDEQYF	TGTGCCAGCAGCCCCAAACCGACAGGATTATACGACGAGCAGTACTTC
.	TRBV4-1	TRBJ1-1	.	CASSHNQGRTEAFF	TGCGCCAGCAGCCATAATCAGGGGAGAACTGAAGCTTTCTTT
.	TRBV15	TRBJ1-1	.	CATSTKTARATEAFF	TGTGCCACCAGCACCAAGACTGCCCGCGCCACTGAAGCTTTCTTT
TRBD2	TRBV6-1	TRBJ2-3	.	CASSEAKSEASGVVDTQYF	TGTGCCAGCAGTGAAGCGAAGTCCGAGGCTAGCGGGGTTGTAGATACGCAGTATTTT
.	TRBV5-1	TRBJ2-7	.	CASSLAYREGYEQYF	TGCGCCAGCAGCTTGGCATACAGGGAGGGCTACGAGCAGTACTTC
.	TRBV27	TRBJ2-7	.	CASGVATHEQYF	TGTGCCAGCGGGGTAGCGACACACGAGCAGTACTTC
.	TRBV30	TRBJ1-2	.	CAWSSGQGDYGYTF	.
.	TRBV6-1	TRBJ1-5	.	CASSERQPNQPQHF	TGTGCCAGCAGTGAAAGACAGCCCAATCAGCCCCAGCATTTT
.	TRBV24-1	TRBJ1-1	once	CATSGQGKNTEAFF	TGTGCCACCAGTGGTCAGGGGAAGAACACTGAAGCTTTCTTT
.	TRBV10-1	TRBJ1-1	.	CASSDSPNTEAFF	TGCGCCAGCAGTGACTCTCCGAACACTGAAGCTTTCTTT
.	TRBV27	TRBJ2-6	.	CASSPVSGANVLTF	TGTGCCAGCAGTCCGGTCTCTGGGGCCAACGTCCTGACTTTC
TRBD1	TRBV7-2	TRBJ1-2	.	CASSLLGQGGDGYTF	TGTGCCAGCAGCTTACTCGGACAGGGAGGGGATGGCTACACCTTC
.	TRBV28	TRBJ1-2	once	CASSLAGWRYGYTF	TGTGCCAGCAGTTTGGCGGGATGGAGGTATGGCTACACCTTC
TRBD1	TRBV19	TRBJ1-5	.	CASSSYRDRGNQPQHF	TGTGCCAGTAGTAGTTACAGGGACAGGGGCAATCAGCCCCAGCATTTT
TRBD1	TRBV11-2	TRBJ2-7	.	CASRFQVGTAYEQYF	TGTGCCAGCAGATTTCAAGTGGGGACAGCCTACGAGCAGTACTTC
.	TRBV30	TRBJ1-4	.	CAWSSWTAVNEKLFF	TGTGCCTGGAGTTCATGGACAGCCGTTAATGAAAAACTGTTTTTT
TRBD1	TRBV11-2	TRBJ1-6	.	CASSPDRGAYNSPLHF	TGTGCCAGCAGCCCTGACAGGGGGGCCTATAATTCACCCCTCCACTTT
.	TRBV7-2	TRBJ1-2	.	CASSPSQDVFGYTF	TGTGCCAGCAGCCCCTCACAGGACGTATTTGGCTACACCTTC
.	TRBV27	TRBJ1-3	.	CASALRGQSGNTIYF	TGTGCCAGTGCCCTGCGGGGGCAGTCTGGAAACACCATATATTTT
TRBD1	TRBV6-5	TRBJ2-7	.	CASRAGTGGYEQYF	TGTGCCAGCAGAGCCGGGACAGGGGGCTACGAGCAGTACTTC
.	TRBV5-1	TRBJ2-7	.	CASSLGTRGLSYEQYF	TGCGCCAGCAGCTTGGGTACAAGGGGCCTCTCCTACGAGCAGTACTTC
TRBD1	TRBV27	TRBJ2-7	.	CASSQTGARQYF	TGTGCCAGCAGCCAAACAGGGGCCCGGCAGTACTTC
TRBD1	TRBV7-6	TRBJ1-3	.	CASSSGQGQVGNTIYF	TGTGCCAGCAGCTCCGGACAGGGCCAAGTTGGAAACACCATATATTTT
TRBD1	TRBV5-4	TRBJ1-1	.	CASSQQGAVTEAFF	TGTGCCAGCAGCCAGCAGGGGGCCGTCACTGAAGCTTTCTTT
.	TRBV4-3	TRBJ2-7	.	CASSQVWGGKYEQYF	TGCGCCAGCAGCCAAGTTTGGGGCGGAAAGTACGAGCAGTACTTC
TRBD1	TRBV24-1	TRBJ1-2	.	CATQNRGQGRNYGYTF	TGTGCCACCCAAAACCGCGGACAGGGACGGAACTATGGCTACACCTTC
TRBD2	TRBV5-1	TRBJ2-5	.	CASSFEIAGYQETQYF	TGCGCCAGCAGCTTCGAGATAGCGGGGTACCAAGAGACCCAGTACTTC
.	TRBV19	TRBJ1-2	.	CASSTAGGYTF	TGTGCCAGTAGTACCGCCGGTGGCTACACCTTC
.	TRBV11-2	TRBJ2-6	.	CASSSLRRAWANVLTF	TGTGCCAGCAGCTCCCTACGGCGGGCCTGGGCCAACGTCCTGACTTTC
.	TRBV19	TRBJ1-1	.	CASSGGRGAFF	TGTGCCAGTAGCGGAGGGAGGGGAGCTTTCTTT
.	TRBV9	TRBJ2-1	.	CASSVGRSSYNEQFF	TGTGCCAGCAGCGTAGGAAGGAGCTCCTACAATGAGCAGTTCTTC
.	TRBV7-6	TRBJ1-6	.	CASSLDPADFSYNSPLHF	TGTGCCAGCAGCTTAGACCCGGCTGACTTCTCCTATAATTCACCCCTCCACTTT
TRBD2	TRBV3-1/TRBV3-2	TRBJ2-7	.	CASSPPLAASTEQYF	TGTGCCAGCAGCCCACCCCTAGCGGCTTCAACGGAGCAGTACTTC
.	TRBV27	TRBJ1-1	.	CASSSRGQGSPEAFF	TGTGCCAGCAGTTCCCGCGGGCAAGGGAGTCCTGAAGCTTTCTTT
.	TRBV25-1	TRBJ2-7	.	CASTSSYEQYF	TGTGCCAGCACGAGCTCCTACGAGCAGTACTTC
TRBD1	TRBV4-1	TRBJ2-7	once	CASSQTGRYF	TGCGCCAGCAGCCAGACAGGGCGGTACTTC
TRBD1	TRBV11-2	TRBJ1-1	once	CASSLETGAFLGGSFF	TGTGCCAGCAGCTTAGAGACAGGGGCCTTCCTCGGCGGGTCTTTCTTT
TRBD1	TRBV9	TRBJ2-3	.	CASSSRTGQGAPDTQYF	TGTGCCAGCAGCTCCCGGACCGGGCAGGGGGCCCCAGATACGCAGTATTTT
.	TRBV9	TRBJ2-7	.	CASSVGGVDEQYF	TGTGCCAGCAGCGTAGGGGGAGTTGACGAGCAGTACTTC
.	TRBV21-1	TRBJ2-7	.	CASLGGGQTPF	TGTGCCTCCCTCGGGGGGGGACAGACCCCCTTC
.	TRBV10-2	TRBJ1-4	once	CASSEGPILGEKLFF	TGCGCCAGCAGTGAAGGTCCTATTCTCGGGGAAAAACTGTTTTTT
.	TRBV5-1	TRBJ2-7	few	CASSLDTYEQYF	TGCGCCAGCAGCTTGGACACCTACGAGCAGTACTTC
TRBD2	TRBV14	TRBJ2-3	.	CASSQRTSDTQYF	TGTGCCAGCAGCCAGAGGACTAGCGATACGCAGTATTTT
TRBD2	TRBV28	TRBJ2-7	.	CASTMTSGGGYEQYF	TGTGCCAGCACCATGACTAGCGGGGGAGGATACGAGCAGTACTTC
.	TRBV7-3	TRBJ2-7	.	CASSPPGVPSYEQYF	TGTGCCAGCAGCCCACCCGGGGTACCTTCCTACGAGCAGTACTTC
.	TRBV10-3	TRBJ2-6	.	CAISGELSGANVLTF	TGTGCCATCAGTGGGGAGCTTTCTGGGGCCAACGTCCTGACTTTC
TRBD1	TRBV9	TRBJ2-3	.	CASSVVSRTGPALVQYF	TGTGCCAGCAGCGTAGTTTCCAGGACAGGCCCTGCGTTGGTGCAGTATTTT
.	TRBV28	TRBJ1-1	.	CASSFDRFNTEAFF	TGTGCCAGCAGTTTTGACAGGTTTAACACTGAAGCTTTCTTT
.	TRBV5-1	TRBJ1-2	.	CASSSGGYGYTF	TGCGCCAGCAGCTCGGGGGGCTATGGCTACACCTTC
.	TRBV6-5	TRBJ1-3	.	CASSSDRPGNTIYF	TGTGCCAGCAGTTCCGACAGGCCTGGAAACACCATATATTTT
.	TRBV5-8	TRBJ1-6	.	CASSLGEGDLPLHF	TGTGCCAGCAGCTTGGGGGAGGGCGACCTACCCCTCCACTTT